A single sample is the source of the 11 T cell receptor beta chains below, sequenced in a study of shared clonotypes between healthy human individuals. The table came from immunoSEQ multiplex PCR; TCRdb's copy has only in-frame clones and leaves some out. The table shows some 580,000 clones, with less than 98% occurring only once. The sample taken for sequencing was naive CD4+ T cells sorted from blood. The sample's subset: CD45RA+ positively selected. The receptors derive from a woman aged 25 to 39 in good health.

J is TRBJ1-5 and V is TRBV21-1. TRBV21-1 is shown as a pseudogene. This CDR3 is 16 amino acids long. CDR3 sequence (DNA): TGTGCCAGCATGACGGAGACCGTTTGGGGCAATCAGCCCCAGCATTTT. Residues: CASMTETVWGNQPQHF.

This chain links TRBV5-1 with TRBJ2-7, with D hard to call. The ends were cut back, 6 bases at V and 0 bases at J, with 13 bases in the middle. Germline V gene sequence: CDR1 SGHRS, CDR2 YFSETQ. This CDR3 is built from 14 residues. CDR3 DNA: TGCGCCAGCACACTGGACGCAAGCTCCTACGAGCAGTACTTC. Its translation is CASTLDASSYEQYF.

This rearrangement joins TRBV7-2 to TRBJ2-3; a possible D gene is TRBD2 (5 bases). Trimming removed 4 bases from V and 8 bases from J, with 10 bases in between. Per the germline V gene, CDR1 is SGHTA and CDR2 is FQGNSA. This CDR3 has 12 amino acids. The CDR3 here is CASSSNEGTQYF. Here the CDR3 DNA reads TGTGCCAGCAGCTCAAATGAGGGTACGCAGTATTTT. Complete variable domain (other parts from reference TRBV7-2 and TRBJ2-3): GAGVSQSPSNKVTEKGKDVELRCDPISGHTALYWYRQSLGQGLEFLIYFQGNSAPDKSGLPSDRFSAERTGGSVSTLTIQRTQQEDSAVYLCASSSNEGTQYFGPGTRLTVL.

Here the CDR3 DNA reads TGTGCCAGTAGGTCACAGGGGAGAGGGCTAAATAGCAATCAGCCCCAGCATTTT. It translates to CASRSQGRGLNSNQPQHF. This chain connects TRBV19 to TRBJ1-5, with 7 bases aligning to TRBD1. The CDR3 is 18 amino acids. J lost 0 bases, V lost 6 bases, and 14 bases had no gene match. The germline V gene has CDR1 LNHDA and CDR2 SQIVND (reference sequence).

The rearrangement joins TRBV19 to TRBJ2-1, with 8 bases identical to TRBD2. The germline V gene has CDR1 LNHDA and CDR2 SQIVND (reference sequence). The V and J ends lost 10 bases and 9 bases, in that order; junction bases with no gene match: 14. CDR3 size: 14 residues. The CDR3 coding sequence is TGTGCCACTCAGCTAGGAGCTAGCGGGCGTGAGCAGTTCTTC. It codes for CATQLGASGREQFF. Combining the CDR3 with reference TRBV19 and TRBJ2-1 gives the whole variable domain DGGITQSPKYLFRKEGQNVTLSCEQNLNHDAMYWYRQDPGQGLRLIYYSQIVNDFQKGDIAEGYSVSREKKESFPLTVTSAQKNPTAFYLCATQLGASGREQFFGPGTRLTVL.

This sequence joins TRBV5-1 and TRBJ2-1; D unclear. V was trimmed by 3 bases and J by 0 bases, leaving 10 bases between them. Germline CDR1 is SGHRS and CDR2 is YFSETQ. This CDR3 region has 15 residues. CDR3 coding DNA: TGCGCCAGCAGCTCGGCGGTCTACTCCTACAATGAGCAGTTCTTC. Translated: CASSSAVYSYNEQFF.

The count of this clone is one. This chain connects TRBV19 to TRBJ1-3; unclear D gene. Per germline, CDR1 LNHDA and CDR2 SQIVND (reference sequence). Between the trimmed V and J ends, which lost 7 bases and 4 bases, there was a span of 17 bases. This CDR3 is 15 amino acids long. The CDR3 nucleotides are TGTGCCAGTACTAGAGACGGAGGAGCGGGAAACACCATATATTTT. Its translation: CASTRDGGAGNTIYF.

The rearrangement uses TRBV19 and TRBJ2-7, with TRBD2 matching over 9 bases. V shed 4 bases, J shed 2 bases, and the junction held 9 bases outside the gene matches. Germline V gene lookup returns CDR1 LNHDA and CDR2 SQIVND (reference sequence). There are 16 residues in the CDR3. CDR3 loop: CASSNTAGGAAYEQYF. CDR3 sequence (DNA): TGTGCCAGTAGTAATACTGCGGGGGGGGCCGCCTACGAGCAGTACTTC. Drawing the rest from reference TRBV19 and TRBJ2-7, the complete variable domain is DGGITQSPKYLFRKEGQNVTLSCEQNLNHDAMYWYRQDPGQGLRLIYYSQIVNDFQKGDIAEGYSVSREKKESFPLTVTSAQKNPTAFYLCASSNTAGGAAYEQYFGPGTRLTVT.

The rearrangement joins TRBV5-5 to TRBJ2-6; D is perhaps TRBD1 (5 bases). Germline values: CDR1 SGHKS, CDR2 YYEKEE (reference sequence). V was cut by 0 bases and J by 3 bases, with 10 bases left in between. This CDR3 contains 16 residues. Written as DNA, the CDR3 is TGTGCCAGCAGCTTGGTGATAGGGGTTGGGGCCAACGTCCTGACTTTC. Translating it yields CASSLVIGVGANVLTF.

This chain joins TRBV7-2 and TRBJ2-5, with 9 bases identical to TRBD2. V shed 4 bases and J 2 bases; nucleotides not matched to a gene: 2. The V gene's germline CDR1 is SGHTA and CDR2 FQGNSA. The CDR3 runs 14 residues. The CDR3, as DNA: TGTGCCAGCAGCTGGACTAGCGCTCAAGAGACCCAGTACTTC. Translation: CASSWTSAQETQYF.

V usage is TRBV4-1 and J usage is TRBJ2-3; a possible D gene is TRBD1 (5 bases). Germline V gene lookup returns CDR1 MGHRA and CDR2 YSYEKL. This CDR3 contains 18 residues. Trimming shortened V by 1 base and J by 4 bases, and 21 bases separated the two germline ends. The CDR3 coding sequence is TGCGCCAGCAGCCAAGGCAAGCTGTGGACAAGCCAGGCAGATACGCAGTATTTT. Its translation is CASSQGKLWTSQADTQYF.